A single sample is the source of the 26 T cell receptor beta chains below, sequenced in a study of cytomegalovirus exposure and HLA in healthy donors. Primers for the PCR totalled 60 Vbeta and 13 Jbeta. The protocol was immunoSEQ multiplex PCR, while the TCRdb copy is restricted to in-frame clones and leaves out a portion. Seen in this sample are under 70,000 clones; the ten most common clones hold approximately 2.1%. Sequenced input: PBMCs. All receptors derive from a woman aged 18-30 years in good health and CMV-seronegative.

The rearrangement links TRBV27 to TRBJ2-2, with 7 bases that match TRBD2. Germline trimming cut 5 bases from V and 0 bases from J; bases unmatched to any gene: 6. The CDR3 consists of 16 residues. Germline loops: CDR1 MNHEY, CDR2 SMNVEV (reference sequence). The CDR3 reads CASSPLSGTNTGELFF. In DNA, the CDR3 is TGTGCCAGCAGTCCCCTGAGCGGGACGAACACCGGGGAGCTGTTTTTT.

This rearrangement joins TRBV6-5 to TRBJ1-5; possible D gene TRBD1, 5 bases. CDR3 length: 13 residues. Germline V gives CDR1 MNHEY, CDR2 SVGAGI. Deletions cut 2 bases from V and 4 bases from J, with 6 bases between. The chain's CDR3 is CASSYRGNQPQHF. For the CDR3, the DNA is TGTGCCAGCAGTTACAGGGGAAATCAGCCCCAGCATTTT.

The chain joins TRBV29-1 to TRBJ1-2; D remains ambiguous. Germline V gives CDR1 SQVTM, CDR2 ANQGSEA. The germline V and J ends were trimmed by 4 bases and 4 bases, with 4 bases remaining between them. The CDR3 consists of 10 residues. As DNA, the CDR3 is TGCAGCGTTGCGGGCTATGGCTACACCTTC. Protein product: CSVAGYGYTF. The full variable domain, rest sourced from reference TRBV29-1 and TRBJ1-2, is SAVISQKPSRDICQRGTSLTIQCQVDSQVTMMFWYRQQPGQSLTLIATANQGSEATYESGFVIDKFPISRPNLTFSTLTVSNMSPEDSSIYLCSVAGYGYTFGSGTRLTVV.

The chain recombines TRBV18 with TRBJ2-3; D gene unclear. The CDR3 has 14 residues. CDR1 and CDR2 (germline): KGHSH, LQKENI. V gave up 3 bases and J gave up 2 bases, with 9 bases separating them. CDR3 coding DNA: TGTGCCAGCTCACCGAGTAGTGCCACAGATACGCAGTATTTT. Residues: CASSPSSATDTQYF.

The chain has TRBV7-9 and TRBJ1-1; D gene unclear. The CDR3 totals 14 residues. Per the germline V gene, CDR1 is SEHNR and CDR2 is FQNEAQ (reference sequence). Between the trimmed V and J ends, which lost 2 bases and 1 base, there was a span of 8 bases. CDR3 DNA: TGTGCCAGCAGCTTAAATGGAGGGAACACTGAAGCTTTCTTT. Amino acid sequence: CASSLNGGNTEAFF.

The chain links TRBV28 to TRBJ2-7, with 7 bases that match TRBD2. This CDR3 has 15 amino acids. V shed 6 bases, J shed 3 bases, and the junction held 11 bases outside the gene matches. Per germline, CDR1 MDHEN and CDR2 SYDVKM. The CDR3 reads CASSPERGRNYEQYF. The CDR3 region has the DNA TGTGCCAGCAGCCCAGAGCGGGGTAGGAACTACGAGCAGTACTTC.

The CDR3 here is CASSVYRGPSPDEQYF. CDR3 sequence (DNA): TGTGCCAGCAGTGTCTACAGGGGCCCAAGCCCCGACGAGCAGTACTTC. This rearrangement joins TRBV6-1 to TRBJ2-7, with TRBD1 matching 7 bases. The CDR3 is made up of 16 amino acids. Germline CDR1 is MNHNS and CDR2 is SASEGT. V lost 4 bases to trimming and J lost 5 bases; unmatched junction nucleotides: 14.

This sequence joins TRBV5-6 and TRBJ1-6, with D possibly matching TRBD1 (6 bases). Trimming pared 3 bases from V and 8 bases from J, leaving 18 bases between. CDR1 SGHDT and CDR2 YYEEEE come from the germline V gene. The CDR3 covers 16 residues. The CDR3 protein is CASSSATGQRDSPLHF. The CDR3 DNA is TGTGCCAGCAGCTCAGCTACGGGACAAAGGGATTCACCCCTCCACTTT.

The chain couples TRBV29-1 to TRBJ2-1, with 7 bases fitting TRBD1. This CDR3 comprises 15 residues. Germline CDR1 SQVTM, CDR2 ANQGSEA. V was clipped by 6 bases and J by 5 bases; unmatched bases: 13. CDR3 in DNA: TGCAGCGTGTCGGGACAGCAACCCTACGACAATGAGCAGTTCTTC. Translated, it gives CSVSGQQPYDNEQFF.

The chain carries TRBV6-1 and TRBJ1-2; D may be TRBD1 (5 bases). CDR3 size: 15 residues. Germline assignment: CDR1 MNHNS and CDR2 SASEGT. V gave up 2 bases and J gave up 8 bases, with 18 bases separating them. In DNA, the CDR3 is TGTGCCAGCAGTGAAAGGGTTTCAAGGGGCAGGGGCTACACCTTC. Its translation is CASSERVSRGRGYTF.

The chain links TRBV4-1 to TRBJ1-2; D call uncertain. V dropped 0 bases and J dropped 8 bases, with 16 bases sitting between them. The CDR3 is 15 residues long. The germline CDR1 and CDR2 sequences are MGHRA and YSYEKL. The CDR3 bases are TGCGCCAGCAGCCAAGATACTAGTAGGGAGGTAGGCTACACCTTC. This encodes CASSQDTSREVGYTF.

The chain recombines TRBV19 with TRBJ1-3; 7 bases agree with TRBD1. Germline-derived CDR1 and CDR2 are LNHDA and SQIVND (reference sequence). J gave up 5 bases and V 6 bases, and 4 bases lay outside the gene matches. The CDR3 runs to 13 residues. CDR3 amino acids: CASSGTVRNTIYF. The DNA for the CDR3 is TGTGCCAGTAGCGGGACAGTTCGAAACACCATATATTTT. The whole variable domain, filled in from reference TRBV19 and TRBJ1-3, reads DGGITQSPKYLFRKEGQNVTLSCEQNLNHDAMYWYRQDPGQGLRLIYYSQIVNDFQKGDIAEGYSVSREKKESFPLTVTSAQKNPTAFYLCASSGTVRNTIYFGEGSWLTVV.

To note about this clone: A read error may account for a junction end that differs from germline. V gene TRBV7-9 combines with J gene TRBJ1-4, with D maybe TRBD1 (5 bases). CDR1 is SEHNR and CDR2 is FQNEAQ in the germline V gene (reference sequence). This CDR3 has 15 amino acids. Here the CDR3 reads CASSLKQAPNEQLFF. In DNA, the CDR3 is TGTGCCAGCAGCTTAAAACAGGCCCCTAATGAACAACTGTTTTTT.

V and J are TRBV19 and TRBJ2-2; the match to TRBD2 covers 7 bases. CDR1 and CDR2 (germline): LNHDA, SQIVND (reference sequence). The CDR3 length is 14 residues. V shed 8 bases, J shed 5 bases, and the junction held 8 bases outside the gene matches. CDR3 DNA: TGTGCCAGTCTTGAGAGCGGGAAGACCGGGGAGCTGTTTTTT. Translated: CASLESGKTGELFF.

The CDR3 coding sequence is TGTGCCAGCAGCTTAACGAGGGATCCGGGAGAGGGGACCCAGTACTTC. The encoded protein is CASSLTRDPGEGTQYF. The chain joins TRBV7-3 to TRBJ2-5; the D gene is possibly TRBD2 (6 bases). V was trimmed by 0 bases and J by 7 bases, leaving 18 bases between them. The CDR3 has 16 amino acids. Germline CDR1 SGHTA, CDR2 FQGTGA.

The CDR3 protein is CASLSSGNTIYF. As DNA, the CDR3 is TGTGCCAGCCTTAGCTCTGGAAACACCATATATTTT. This chain connects TRBV28 to TRBJ1-3; D ambiguous. With 8 bases removed from V and 0 bases from J, the gap between germline ends came to 5 bases. Germline CDR1 MDHEN, CDR2 SYDVKM. The CDR3 is made up of 12 amino acids.

The chain is built from TRBV4-1 and TRBJ1-5; no definite D call. The germline V and J ends were trimmed by 5 bases and 4 bases, with 27 bases remaining between them. Per germline, CDR1 MGHRA and CDR2 YSYEKL. The CDR3 runs 19 residues. CDR3 amino acids: CASSLKGVGKGDPNQPQHF. In DNA, the CDR3 is TGCGCCAGCAGCTTAAAAGGAGTTGGAAAGGGAGATCCTAATCAGCCCCAGCATTTT.

The chain uses TRBV28 and TRBJ1-1; weak D call: TRBD1 (6 bases). The CDR3 length is 13 residues. V was clipped by 6 bases and J by 1 base, with 9 bases between them. Germline V gene data show CDR1 as MDHEN and CDR2 as SYDVKM. DNA for the CDR3: TGTGCCAGCAGCACAGGGTCGAACACTGAAGCTTTCTTT. It specifies CASSTGSNTEAFF.

The rearrangement links TRBV6-6 to TRBJ1-5; a weak D match, TRBD1 (6 bases). V was shortened by 5 bases and J by 5 bases, with 16 bases between the two germline ends. Per germline, CDR1 MNHNY and CDR2 SVGAGI (reference sequence). CDR3 size: 15 residues. The CDR3 nucleotides read TGTGCCAGCAGTGGATCCGGACAGCGTGATCAGCCCCAGCATTTT. Its translation: CASSGSGQRDQPQHF.

The V call is TRBV5-6, the J call TRBJ1-2; TRBD1 aligns across 9 bases. Trimming at V came to 5 bases and at J to 9 bases, leaving 8 bases not matched to a gene. This CDR3 has 13 amino acids. Per germline, CDR1 SGHDT and CDR2 YYEEEE. CDR3 loop: CASSPGQGLRYTF. The CDR3 nucleotides read TGTGCCAGCAGTCCTGGACAGGGGTTACGCTACACCTTC.

This chain links TRBV9 with TRBJ2-3, with D possibly being TRBD1 (6 bases). CDR3 length equals 13 residues. Germline V gene sequence: CDR1 SGDLS, CDR2 YYNGEE. The ends were cut back, 0 bases at V and 4 bases at J, with 6 bases in the middle. The chain's CDR3 is CASSVGGPDTQYF. CDR3 in DNA: TGTGCCAGCAGCGTAGGGGGGCCAGATACGCAGTATTTT.

This chain uses TRBV7-8 with TRBJ2-2, with 8 bases lining up with TRBD1. With 5 bases clipped from V and 3 bases from J, the junction kept 14 bases outside the gene matches. Germline CDR1 SGHVS, CDR2 FQNEAQ. The CDR3 covers 18 residues. DNA of the CDR3: TGTGCCAGCAGCGGAGGACAGGGTCGACCTATCGACACCGGGGAGCTGTTTTTT. It specifies CASSGGQGRPIDTGELFF.

The chain recombines TRBV13 with TRBJ1-6; 9 positions match TRBD1. Germline lookup yields CDR1 PRHDT and CDR2 FYEKMQ (reference sequence). J was trimmed by 6 bases and V by 5 bases; bases with no gene match: 11. The CDR3 is made up of 17 amino acids. CDR3 nucleotides: TGTGCCAGCAGCCCAGACAGGGGGGGGCCTGTTAATTCACCCCTCCACTTT. Encoded protein: CASSPDRGGPVNSPLHF.

The chain is built from TRBV19 and TRBJ2-7; no clear D gene. The CDR3 has 13 amino acids. Germline values: CDR1 LNHDA, CDR2 SQIVND (reference sequence). Trimming pared 3 bases from V and 0 bases from J, leaving 6 bases between. The CDR3 nucleotides read TGTGCCAGTAGTATGGGCCTCTCCTACGAGCAGTACTTC. It yields the protein CASSMGLSYEQYF.

The rearrangement uses TRBV12-5 and TRBJ1-1, with unresolved D. Germline V gene sequence: CDR1 LGHNT, CDR2 FRNRAP. The CDR3 loop spans 17 amino acids. Between the trimmed V and J ends, which lost 0 bases and 4 bases, there was a span of 18 bases. As DNA, the CDR3 is TGTGCTAGTGGTTTGGTAGGGATCGGGATCTCGGGCACTGAAGCTTTCTTT. As protein: CASGLVGIGISGTEAFF.

The chain employs TRBV7-6 and TRBJ1-3, with 7 positions matching TRBD1. The V gene's germline CDR1 is SGHVS and CDR2 FNYEAQ. The CDR3 length is 14 residues. V lost 6 bases and J lost 4; bases outside the gene matches: 6. The CDR3 here is CASSSGTAGNTIYF. In DNA form, the CDR3 reads TGTGCCAGCAGTTCCGGGACAGCCGGAAACACCATATATTTT.